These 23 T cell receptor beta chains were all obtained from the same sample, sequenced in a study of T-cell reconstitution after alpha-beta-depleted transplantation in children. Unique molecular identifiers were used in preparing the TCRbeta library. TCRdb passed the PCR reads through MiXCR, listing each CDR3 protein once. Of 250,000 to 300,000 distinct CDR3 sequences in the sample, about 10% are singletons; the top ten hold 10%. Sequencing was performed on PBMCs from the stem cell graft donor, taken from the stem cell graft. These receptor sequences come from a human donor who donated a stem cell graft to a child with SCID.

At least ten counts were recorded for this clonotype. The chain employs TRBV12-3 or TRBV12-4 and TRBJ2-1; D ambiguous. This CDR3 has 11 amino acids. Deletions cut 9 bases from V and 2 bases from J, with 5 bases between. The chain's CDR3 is CASRTYNEQFF. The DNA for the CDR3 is TGTGCCAGTAGGACCTACAATGAGCAGTTCTTC.

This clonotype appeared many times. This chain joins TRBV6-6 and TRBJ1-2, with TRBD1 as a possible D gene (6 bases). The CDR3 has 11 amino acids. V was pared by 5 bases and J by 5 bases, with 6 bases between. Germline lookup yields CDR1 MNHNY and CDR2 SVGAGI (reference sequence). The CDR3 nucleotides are TGTGCCAGCAGTACAGGGTATGGCTACACCTTC. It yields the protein CASSTGYGYTF.

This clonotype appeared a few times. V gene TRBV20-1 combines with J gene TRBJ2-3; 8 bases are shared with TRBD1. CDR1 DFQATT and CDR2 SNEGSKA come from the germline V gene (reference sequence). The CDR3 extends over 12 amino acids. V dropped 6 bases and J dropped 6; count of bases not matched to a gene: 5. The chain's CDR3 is CSAMTGVDTQYF. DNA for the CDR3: TGCAGTGCAATGACAGGGGTGGATACGCAGTATTTT.

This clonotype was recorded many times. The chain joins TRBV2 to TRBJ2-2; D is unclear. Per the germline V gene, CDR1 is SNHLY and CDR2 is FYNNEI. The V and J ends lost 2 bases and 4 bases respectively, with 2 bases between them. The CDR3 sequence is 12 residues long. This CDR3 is CASSEFTGELFF. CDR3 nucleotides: TGTGCCAGCAGTGAATTCACCGGGGAGCTGTTTTTT.

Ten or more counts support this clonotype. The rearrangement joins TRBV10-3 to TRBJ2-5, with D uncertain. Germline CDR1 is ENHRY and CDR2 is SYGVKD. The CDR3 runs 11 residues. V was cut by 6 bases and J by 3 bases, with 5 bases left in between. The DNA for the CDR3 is TGTGCCATCAGGTCGGAAGAGACCCAGTACTTC. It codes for CAIRSEETQYF.

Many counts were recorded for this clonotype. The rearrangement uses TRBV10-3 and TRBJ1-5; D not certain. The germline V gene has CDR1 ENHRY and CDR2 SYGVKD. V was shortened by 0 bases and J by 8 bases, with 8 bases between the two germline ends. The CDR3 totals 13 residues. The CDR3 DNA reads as TGTGCCATCAGTGAGTCGAGTAAGGAGCCCCAGCATTTT. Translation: CAISESSKEPQHF.

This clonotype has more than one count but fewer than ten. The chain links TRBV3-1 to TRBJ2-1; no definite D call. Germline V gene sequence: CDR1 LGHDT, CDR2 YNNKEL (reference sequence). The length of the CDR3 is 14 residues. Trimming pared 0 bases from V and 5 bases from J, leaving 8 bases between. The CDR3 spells CASSQEALNNEQFF. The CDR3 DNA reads TGTGCCAGCAGCCAAGAAGCCTTAAACAATGAGCAGTTCTTC.

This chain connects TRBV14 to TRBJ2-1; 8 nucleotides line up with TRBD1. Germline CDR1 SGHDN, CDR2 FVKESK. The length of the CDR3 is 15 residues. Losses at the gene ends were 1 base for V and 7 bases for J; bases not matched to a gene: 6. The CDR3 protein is CASSQGTGLGNEQFF. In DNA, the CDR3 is TGTGCCAGCAGCCAAGGGACAGGGCTAGGGAATGAGCAGTTCTTC.

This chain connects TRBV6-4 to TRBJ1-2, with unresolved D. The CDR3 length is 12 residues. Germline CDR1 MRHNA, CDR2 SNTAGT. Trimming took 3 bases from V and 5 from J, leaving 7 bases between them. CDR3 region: CASSDGEYGYTF. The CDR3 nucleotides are TGTGCCAGCAGTGATGGCGAGTATGGCTACACCTTC.

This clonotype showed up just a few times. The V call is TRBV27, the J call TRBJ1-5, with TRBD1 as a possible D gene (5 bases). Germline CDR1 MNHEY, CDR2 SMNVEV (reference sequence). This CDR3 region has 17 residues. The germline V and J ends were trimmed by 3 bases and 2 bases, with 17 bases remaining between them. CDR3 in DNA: TGTGCCAGCAGTTTTTGGGGTAGCCAGGGTGGCAATCAGCCCCAGCATTTT. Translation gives CASSFWGSQGGNQPQHF.

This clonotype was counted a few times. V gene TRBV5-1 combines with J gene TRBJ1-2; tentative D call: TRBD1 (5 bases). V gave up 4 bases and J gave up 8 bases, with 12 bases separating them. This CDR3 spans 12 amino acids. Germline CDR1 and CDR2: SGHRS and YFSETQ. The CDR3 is CASSGGTGGYTF. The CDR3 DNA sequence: TGCGCCAGCAGCGGTGGGACGGGCGGCTACACCTTC.

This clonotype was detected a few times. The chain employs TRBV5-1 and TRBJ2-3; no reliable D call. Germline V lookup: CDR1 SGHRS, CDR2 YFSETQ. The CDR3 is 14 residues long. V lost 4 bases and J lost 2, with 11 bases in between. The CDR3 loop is CASSLPDYTDTQYF. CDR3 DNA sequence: TGCGCCAGCAGCCTCCCGGATTACACAGATACGCAGTATTTT.

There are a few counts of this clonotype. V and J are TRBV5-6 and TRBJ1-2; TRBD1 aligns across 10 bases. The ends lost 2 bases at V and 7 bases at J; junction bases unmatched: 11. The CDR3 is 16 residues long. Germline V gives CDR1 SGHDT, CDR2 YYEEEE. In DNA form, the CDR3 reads TGTGCCAGCAGCTTTCCTAAGCCGGACAGGGGGGCTGGCTACACCTTC. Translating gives CASSFPKPDRGAGYTF. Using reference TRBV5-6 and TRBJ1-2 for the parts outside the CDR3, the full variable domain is DAGVTQSPTHLIKTRGQQVTLRCSPKSGHDTVSWYQQALGQGPQFIFQYYEEEERQRGNFPDRFSGHQFPNYSSELNVNALLLGDSALYLCASSFPKPDRGAGYTFGSGTRLTVV.

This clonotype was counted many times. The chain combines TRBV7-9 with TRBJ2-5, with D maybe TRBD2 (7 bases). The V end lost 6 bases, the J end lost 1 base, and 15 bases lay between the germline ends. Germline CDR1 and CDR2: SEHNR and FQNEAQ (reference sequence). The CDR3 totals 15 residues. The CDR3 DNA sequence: TGTGCCAGCAGTTTGCTTAGGGGGGGCCAAGAGACCCAGTACTTC. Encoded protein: CASSLLRGGQETQYF.

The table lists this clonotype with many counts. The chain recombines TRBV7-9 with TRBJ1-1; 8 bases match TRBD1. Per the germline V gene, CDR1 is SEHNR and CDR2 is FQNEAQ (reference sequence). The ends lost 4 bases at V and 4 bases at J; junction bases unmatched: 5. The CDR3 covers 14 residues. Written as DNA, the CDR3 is TGTGCCAGCAGCTCCACGGACAGGGCCACTGAAGCTTTCTTT. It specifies CASSSTDRATEAFF.

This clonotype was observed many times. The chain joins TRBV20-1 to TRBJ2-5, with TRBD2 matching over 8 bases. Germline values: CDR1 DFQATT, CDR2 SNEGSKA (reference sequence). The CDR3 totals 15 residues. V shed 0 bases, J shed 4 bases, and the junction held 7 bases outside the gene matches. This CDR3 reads CSAREPGGRGETQYF. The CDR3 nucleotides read TGCAGTGCTAGAGAACCGGGGGGGCGGGGAGAGACCCAGTACTTC.

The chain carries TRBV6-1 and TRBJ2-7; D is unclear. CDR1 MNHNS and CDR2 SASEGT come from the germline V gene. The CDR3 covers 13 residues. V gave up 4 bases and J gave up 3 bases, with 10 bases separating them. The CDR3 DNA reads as TGTGCCAGCAGTGCCGGGCCGGTCTACGAGCAGTACTTC. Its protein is CASSAGPVYEQYF.

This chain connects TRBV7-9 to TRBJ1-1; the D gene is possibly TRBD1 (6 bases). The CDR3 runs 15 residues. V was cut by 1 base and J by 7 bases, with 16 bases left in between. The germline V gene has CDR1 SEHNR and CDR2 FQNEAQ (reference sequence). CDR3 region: CASSLGGRGAIEAFF. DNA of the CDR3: TGTGCCAGCAGCTTAGGAGGCAGGGGCGCGATTGAAGCTTTCTTT.

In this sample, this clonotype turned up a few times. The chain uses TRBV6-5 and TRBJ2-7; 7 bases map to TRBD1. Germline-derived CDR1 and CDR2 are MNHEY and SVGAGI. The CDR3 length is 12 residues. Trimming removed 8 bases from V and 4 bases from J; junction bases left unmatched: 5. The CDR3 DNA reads TGTGCCAGCTGGGACAGAATTTACGAGCAGTACTTC. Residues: CASWDRIYEQYF.

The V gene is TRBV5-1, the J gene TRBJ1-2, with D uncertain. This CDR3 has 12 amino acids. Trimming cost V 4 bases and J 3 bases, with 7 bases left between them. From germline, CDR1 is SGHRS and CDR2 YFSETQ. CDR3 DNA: TGCGCCAGCAGCGAGGTGGACTATGGCTACACCTTC. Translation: CASSEVDYGYTF. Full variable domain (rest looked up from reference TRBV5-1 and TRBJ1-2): KAGVTQTPRYLIKTRGQQVTLSCSPISGHRSVSWYQQTPGQGLQFLFEYFSETQRNKGNFPGRFSGRQFSNSRSEMNVSTLELGDSALYLCASSEVDYGYTFGSGTRLTVV.

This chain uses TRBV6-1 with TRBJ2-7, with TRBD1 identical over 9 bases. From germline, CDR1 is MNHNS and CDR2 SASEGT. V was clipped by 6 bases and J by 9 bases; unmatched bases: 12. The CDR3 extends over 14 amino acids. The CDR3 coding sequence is TGTGCCAGCAGCCCCGGGACAGGGCAAAACGGGCAGTACTTC. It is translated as CASSPGTGQNGQYF.

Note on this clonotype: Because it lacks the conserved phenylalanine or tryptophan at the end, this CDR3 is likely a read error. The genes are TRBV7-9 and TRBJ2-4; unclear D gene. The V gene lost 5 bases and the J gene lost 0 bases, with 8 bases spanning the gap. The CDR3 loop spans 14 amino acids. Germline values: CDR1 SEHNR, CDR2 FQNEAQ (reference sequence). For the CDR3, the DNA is TGTGCCAGCAGCCTCAGTTTAGCCAAAAACATTCAGTACTCC. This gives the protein CASSLSLAKNIQYS.

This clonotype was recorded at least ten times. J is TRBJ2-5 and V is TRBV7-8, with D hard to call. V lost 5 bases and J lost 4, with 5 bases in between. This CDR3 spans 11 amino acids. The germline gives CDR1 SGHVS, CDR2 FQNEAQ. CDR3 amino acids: CASSIGETQYF. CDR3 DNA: TGTGCCAGCAGCATAGGAGAGACCCAGTACTTC.